What follows are 22 T cell receptor beta chains derived from one specimen sequenced in a study of human T cells and chemical hapten exposure. TCRdb ran MiXCR on the RACE reads and lists one entry per CDR3 protein. The data hold more than 75,000 distinct CDR3 sequences, with around 8.7% observed a single time. Sample time point: healthy volunteer bleed at 6 weeks. It was unfractionated whole blood from which total RNA was extracted. Sequenced input: whole blood. These receptor sequences come from a male donor in good health. Some clones in this sample may be carry-over from other donors' samples.

In its sample, this clonotype was seen a few times. The chain links TRBV5-5 to TRBJ1-2; D gene ambiguous. Germline lookup yields CDR1 SGHKS and CDR2 YYEKEE (reference sequence). The CDR3 has 14 residues. V lost 1 base and J lost 3, with 10 bases in between. The CDR3: CASSLSAGYYGYTF. CDR3 in DNA: TGTGCCAGCAGCTTGTCGGCCGGTTACTATGGCTACACCTTC.

The CDR3 sequence is CASSQARQGTSGNTIYF. The DNA for the CDR3 is TGCGCCAGCAGCCAAGCAAGGCAGGGAACCTCTGGAAACACCATATATTTT. This chain uses TRBV4-3 with TRBJ1-3; D possibly corresponds to TRBD1 (5 bases). The CDR3 is 17 amino acids. Germline V gene lookup returns CDR1 LGHNA and CDR2 YSLEER. With 1 base removed from V and 0 bases from J, the gap between germline ends came to 13 bases.

This clonotype was detected ten times or more. This rearrangement joins TRBV12-3 or TRBV12-4 to TRBJ2-4; perhaps TRBD1 as D (5 bases). CDR3 length: 14 amino acids. Trimming pared 8 bases from V and 7 bases from J, leaving 18 bases between. The CDR3 here is CASCRQNVMNIQYF. The CDR3 nucleotides read TGTGCCAGCTGTCGACAGAACGTGATGAACATTCAGTACTTC.

A single count supports this clonotype. A read error may account for a junction end that differs from germline. The chain joins TRBV7-9 to TRBJ2-7; D ambiguous. Germline CDR1 is SEHNR and CDR2 is FQNEAQ (reference sequence). The CDR3 length is 13 residues. The CDR3 DNA sequence: TGTGCCAGAAGCTTAAGTGCCTCCTACGAGCAGTACTTC. Its translation: CARSLSASYEQYF.

This chain joins TRBV21-1 and TRBJ2-7. TRBV21-1 is recorded as a pseudogene. The CDR3 extends over 18 amino acids. The CDR3 here is CASSKALGELVSSYEQYF. DNA for the CDR3: TGTGCCAGCAGCAAAGCCCTTGGCGAGCTTGTGAGCTCCTACGAGCAGTACTTC.

A word on this clonotype: Compared with germline, one end of the junction differs, possibly owing to a read error. This chain links TRBV12-3 or TRBV12-4 with TRBJ1-1, with 7 bases fitting TRBD1. The CDR3 loop spans 14 amino acids. In DNA, the CDR3 is TGTGCCAGCAGCCCCGACAGGGTGAACGCTGAAGCTTTCTTT. Translating gives CASSPDRVNAEAFF.

V and J are TRBV29-1 and TRBJ1-3; TRBD1 is a possible D gene (6 bases). CDR1 SQVTM and CDR2 ANQGSEA come from the germline V gene. With 2 bases removed from V and 0 bases from J, the gap between germline ends came to 8 bases. CDR3 length: 14 amino acids. CDR3 DNA: TGCAGCGTTGAACGGACAGACTCTGGAAACACCATATATTTT. Translation: CSVERTDSGNTIYF.

The chain couples TRBV5-1 to TRBJ1-4; possible D gene TRBD1, 5 bases. CDR3 length: 14 residues. Trimming took off 0 bases at V and 6 bases at J, with 9 bases between the two ends. Per germline, CDR1 SGHRS and CDR2 YFSETQ. CDR3 nucleotide sequence: TGCGCCAGCAGCTTGGCCGGGGGTTATGAAAAACTGTTTTTT. It encodes CASSLAGGYEKLFF.

This clonotype was counted a few times. This chain uses TRBV3-1 with TRBJ2-4, with TRBD1 as a possible D gene (5 bases). V dropped 1 base and J dropped 5 bases, with 9 bases sitting between them. The CDR3 totals 14 residues. Germline V gene data show CDR1 as LGHDT and CDR2 as YNNKEL (reference sequence). The CDR3 loop reads CASSQAKGQNIQYF. For the CDR3, the DNA is TGTGCCAGCAGCCAAGCAAAGGGGCAAAACATTCAGTACTTC.

The rearrangement uses TRBV15 and TRBJ2-5, with 8 bases aligning to TRBD1. V lost 4 bases to trimming and J lost 5 bases; unmatched junction nucleotides: 9. Germline V gene sequence: CDR1 LNHNV, CDR2 YYDKDF (reference sequence). The CDR3 extends over 15 amino acids. The CDR3 DNA is TGTGCCACCAGCACCTCTGGACAGGGCGGTGAGACCCAGTACTTC. Translated: CATSTSGQGGETQYF.

This clonotype was counted at least ten times. The J gene is TRBJ1-5, the V gene TRBV12-3 or TRBV12-4; possibly TRBD1 for D (5 bases). V gave up 3 bases and J gave up 9 bases, with 12 bases separating them. The CDR3 runs 13 residues. The CDR3: CASSFLGGVPQHF. DNA for the CDR3: TGTGCCAGCAGTTTCCTGGGGGGAGTGCCCCAGCATTTT.

V and J are TRBV5-6 and TRBJ1-1; D might be TRBD1 (6 bases). V was trimmed by 5 bases and J by 5 bases, leaving 19 bases between them. Per the germline V gene, CDR1 is SGHDT and CDR2 is YYEEEE. This CDR3 is 15 amino acids long. CDR3 loop: CASSPGTTGRTEAFF. The CDR3 nucleotides are TGTGCCAGCAGTCCCGGGACAACAGGGAGGACTGAAGCTTTCTTT.

This clonotype was observed many times. This chain connects TRBV27 to TRBJ2-1; 11 bases are shared with TRBD1. The CDR3 is 16 amino acids. CDR1 is MNHEY, CDR2 SMNVEV, per germline (reference sequence). V was pared by 2 bases and J by 7 bases, with 7 bases of the junction left unmatched. The CDR3 region has the DNA TGTGCCAGCAGTTTAGGGGACAGGGGGGCTTGGAATGAGCAGTTCTTC. Its translation is CASSLGDRGAWNEQFF.

This clonotype was seen many times. V and J are TRBV7-6 and TRBJ2-7, with 7 positions matching TRBD2. This CDR3 has 14 amino acids. Germline V lookup: CDR1 SGHVS, CDR2 FNYEAQ. The V and J ends lost 5 bases and 0 bases, in that order; junction bases with no gene match: 4. CDR3 sequence (DNA): TGTGCCAGCAGCGTTCTAGCGGTCTCCTACGAGCAGTACTTC. It translates to CASSVLAVSYEQYF.

This clonotype was detected many times. The J gene is TRBJ2-3, the V gene TRBV3-1, with 11 bases identical to TRBD2. The CDR3 totals 16 residues. Per germline, CDR1 LGHDT and CDR2 YNNKEL (reference sequence). The junction had 5 bases not matched to a gene; V was cut back by 4 bases and J by 2 bases. The CDR3 region has the DNA TGTGCCAGCAGCCCTGAGACTAGCGGGAACACAGATACGCAGTATTTT. It codes for CASSPETSGNTDTQYF.

The CDR3 DNA follows: TGTGCCATCAGTGATCAGGGACAGGGGGCGGCTAATGAAAAACTGTTTTTT. Encoded protein: CAISDQGQGAANEKLFF. The rearrangement links TRBV10-3 to TRBJ1-4, with 12 nucleotides matching TRBD1. Germline V gene lookup returns CDR1 ENHRY and CDR2 SYGVKD. This CDR3 has 17 residues. With V trimmed by 3 bases and J by 3 bases, 5 bases remained unmatched.

In this sample, this clonotype turned up a few times. The rearrangement joins TRBV13 to TRBJ2-3; a weak D match, TRBD2 (6 bases). Germline-derived CDR1 and CDR2 are PRHDT and FYEKMQ (reference sequence). Trimming removed 4 bases from V and 1 base from J, with 12 bases in between. This CDR3 has 15 amino acids. The CDR3 sequence is CASSYGGKRTDTQYF. The CDR3 nucleotides are TGTGCCAGCAGCTATGGGGGGAAGCGCACAGATACGCAGTATTTT.

The gene calls are TRBV20-1 and TRBJ1-1; 8 nucleotides match TRBD1. The CDR3 runs to 14 residues. With 6 bases clipped from V and 0 bases from J, the junction kept 6 bases outside the gene matches. CDR1 and CDR2 from the germline V gene are DFQATT and SNEGSKA (reference sequence). CDR3 DNA: TGCAGTGCCTCGCAGGGGGCAATGAACACTGAAGCTTTCTTT. It translates to CSASQGAMNTEAFF.

The rearrangement links TRBV7-2 to TRBJ2-1; D call uncertain. Germline CDR1 and CDR2: SGHTA and FQGNSA. This CDR3 spans 12 amino acids. V lost 1 base and J lost 5, with 3 bases in between. CDR3 coding DNA: TGTGCCAGCAGCTTAGTGAACAATGAGCAGTTCTTC. Residues: CASSLVNNEQFF.

This clonotype has ten or more counts. The chain combines TRBV5-1 with TRBJ2-5; 7 positions match TRBD1. CDR3 length equals 11 residues. Germline trimming cut 0 bases from V and 13 bases from J; bases unmatched to any gene: 3. Germline CDR1 is SGHRS and CDR2 is YFSETQ. CDR3 DNA sequence: TGCGCCAGCAGCTTGGAGGGGACAGTGTACTTC. Its translation is CASSLEGTVYF.

This chain connects TRBV10-3 to TRBJ2-7; 11 bases fit TRBD2. Germline V lookup: CDR1 ENHRY, CDR2 SYGVKD. The CDR3 runs 14 residues. The junction had 5 bases not matched to a gene; V was cut back by 8 bases and J by 2 bases. In nucleotides, the CDR3 is TGTGCCATCTGTTCGGGACTAGCGGCCTACGAGCAGTACTTC. Protein product: CAICSGLAAYEQYF.

The table lists this clonotype with a few counts. The gene calls are TRBV14 and TRBJ2-1, with TRBD2 as a possible D gene (5 bases). Looked up from germline, CDR1 is SGHDN and CDR2 is FVKESK. The CDR3 runs 13 residues. Trimming took 4 bases from V and 12 from J, leaving 16 bases between them. CDR3 bases: TGTGCCAGCAGCCTTCCCCGGACTTATTGGCAGTTCTTC. It yields the protein CASSLPRTYWQFF.